Following are 19 T cell receptor beta chains from one sample sequenced in a study of control samples from healthy donors and cancer patients. The protocol was immunoSEQ multiplex PCR, while the TCRdb copy is restricted to in-frame clones and leaves out a portion. This sample has about 120,000 clones; 91% occur once, and the top ten carry 7.8%. Sequenced input: blood. Receptors were obtained from a woman under 30 in good health.

The chain uses TRBV7-2 and TRBJ2-7; D is possibly TRBD1 or TRBD2 (5 bases each). Germline CDR1 SGHTA, CDR2 FQGNSA. V lost 1 base and J lost 2, with 12 bases in between. The CDR3 has 15 residues. The CDR3 nucleotides are TGTGCCAGCAGCTTAGATGGGACGGGGCCCTACGAGCAGTACTTC. Amino acids: CASSLDGTGPYEQYF.

The chain links TRBV2 to TRBJ2-3; D gene unclear. The CDR3 sequence is 12 residues long. V was cut by 6 bases and J by 2 bases, with 6 bases left in between. Germline V lookup: CDR1 SNHLY, CDR2 FYNNEI. CDR3 sequence: CASRRYTDTQYF. The CDR3 DNA sequence: TGTGCCAGCAGGCGCTACACAGATACGCAGTATTTT. The full variable domain, completed using reference TRBV2 and TRBJ2-3, is EPEVTQTPSHQVTQMGQEVILRCVPISNHLYFYWYRQILGQKVEFLVSFYNNEISEKSEIFDDQFSVERPDGSNFTLKIRSTKLEDSAMYFCASRRYTDTQYFGPGTRLTVL.

The rearrangement joins TRBV29-1 to TRBJ2-7; 8 bases match TRBD1. V lost 5 bases to trimming and J lost 5 bases; unmatched junction nucleotides: 11. Germline V gives CDR1 SQVTM, CDR2 ANQGSEA. This CDR3 contains 14 residues. Written as DNA, the CDR3 is TGCAGCGTTTCCTCGACAGGGGAAGGAAACGAGCAGTACTTC. The encoded protein is CSVSSTGEGNEQYF.

This clone showed up just once. The CDR3 reads CASSLGGGATDTQYF. Written as DNA, the CDR3 is TGTGCCAGCAGCTTAGGCGGGGGGGCGACAGATACGCAGTATTTT. The genes are TRBV13 and TRBJ2-3, with 8 bases lining up with TRBD2. The V gene end was trimmed by 0 bases and the J gene end by 3 bases; junction bases not matched to a gene: 2. The germline CDR1 and CDR2 sequences are PRHDT and FYEKMQ (reference sequence). The CDR3 sequence is 15 residues long. Filled out from reference TRBV13 and TRBJ2-3, the complete variable domain reads AAGVIQSPRHLIKEKRETATLKCYPIPRHDTVYWYQQGPGQDPQFLISFYEKMQSDKGSIPDRFSAQQFSDYHSELNMSSLELGDSALYFCASSLGGGATDTQYFGPGTRLTVL.

The CDR3 reads CASSSPTGAKYF. The DNA for the CDR3 is TGTGCCAGCAGTTCCCCTACGGGAGCCAAGTACTTC. The chain has TRBV6-2 or TRBV6-3 and TRBJ2-4; D is possibly TRBD2 (6 bases). The V gene's germline CDR1 is MNHEY and CDR2 SVGEGT. The V end lost 4 bases, the J end lost 14 bases, and 15 bases lay between the germline ends. The CDR3 spans 12 residues.

With respect to this clone: Compared with germline, one end of the junction differs, possibly owing to a read error. J is TRBJ2-7 and V is TRBV28; TRBD1 aligns across 9 bases. The CDR3 has 15 amino acids. Per germline, CDR1 MDHEN and CDR2 SYDVKM. For the CDR3, the DNA is TGTGCCAGCAGTCTATGGACAGGGGACTCCTACGAGCAGTACTTC. Protein product: CASSLWTGDSYEQYF.

This clone was picked up one time. V and J are TRBV7-9 and TRBJ2-5; TRBD1 aligns across 7 bases. CDR3 length: 15 amino acids. Looked up from germline, CDR1 is SEHNR and CDR2 is FQNEAQ (reference sequence). V trimming: 2 bases; J trimming: 1 base; junction bases outside the gene matches: 4. CDR3 nucleotides: TGTGCCAGCAGCTTATCCGGGGACAGCCAAGAGACCCAGTACTTC. Translating gives CASSLSGDSQETQYF.

Worth noting for this clone: This sample includes further DNA sequences coding for the same CDR3. CDR3 protein: CASSFGGGTEAFF. CDR3 sequence (DNA): TGTGCCAGCAGCTTTGGGGGAGGGACTGAAGCTTTCTTT. The rearrangement uses TRBV7-9 and TRBJ1-1; D is perhaps TRBD1 (5 bases). The germline V gene has CDR1 SEHNR and CDR2 FQNEAQ (reference sequence). The V and J ends lost 3 bases and 5 bases respectively, with 10 bases between them. The CDR3 runs 13 residues.

The J gene is TRBJ1-6, the V gene TRBV4-2; TRBD1 matches 7 bases. V dropped 4 bases and J dropped 7; count of bases not matched to a gene: 13. CDR3 length: 17 residues. Germline V gene data show CDR1 as LGHNA and CDR2 as YNFKEQ. This CDR3 is CASSLMNTGAGNSPLHF. CDR3 bases: TGTGCCAGCAGCCTAATGAATACAGGGGCTGGGAATTCACCCCTCCACTTT.

The chain joins TRBV7-3 to TRBJ1-3; tentative D call: TRBD1 (6 bases). CDR1 SGHTA and CDR2 FQGTGA come from the germline V gene. V was pared by 5 bases and J by 3 bases, with 8 bases between. The CDR3 is made up of 13 amino acids. This chain's CDR3 is CASSQGYGNTIYF. The DNA of the CDR3 is TGTGCCAGCAGCCAGGGGTATGGAAACACCATATATTTT.

The rearrangement joins TRBV7-3 to TRBJ1-2; no firm D call. Trimming left V 1 base short and J 8 bases short, with 11 bases between. Germline CDR1 reads SGHTA; CDR2 reads FQGTGA. The CDR3 is 13 amino acids. The DNA of the CDR3 is TGTGCCAGCAGCTTAATAGTTGGTGAAGGCTACACCTTC. It is translated as CASSLIVGEGYTF.

The chain carries TRBV5-1 and TRBJ2-1, with TRBD1 as a possible D gene (5 bases). From germline, CDR1 is SGHRS and CDR2 YFSETQ. This CDR3 has 15 amino acids. V lost 0 bases, J lost 3 bases, and 10 bases lay in between. The CDR3 coding sequence is TGCGCCAGCAGCTTGGCCGGCGACAGCTACAATGAGCAGTTCTTC. Translating it yields CASSLAGDSYNEQFF.

The rearrangement links TRBV19 to TRBJ2-7; 10 nucleotides agree with TRBD1. J gave up 1 base and V 5 bases, and 8 bases lay outside the gene matches. CDR3 size: 16 residues. Germline CDR1 reads LNHDA; CDR2 reads SQIVND (reference sequence). The CDR3 region has the DNA TGTGCCAGTAGTCAAGGTGGACAGGGGGGATCCTACGAGCAGTACTTC. Translation gives CASSQGGQGGSYEQYF.

This rearrangement joins TRBV6-2 or TRBV6-3 to TRBJ1-5; 11 bases line up with TRBD1. The CDR3 extends over 16 amino acids. Germline V gene lookup returns CDR1 MNHEY and CDR2 SVGEGT. V trimming: 4 bases; J trimming: 7 bases; junction bases outside the gene matches: 9. This CDR3 is CASSFPLDRGRQPQHF. CDR3 nucleotide sequence: TGTGCCAGCAGTTTCCCCCTGGACAGGGGGCGGCAGCCCCAGCATTTT.

The CDR3 protein is CASSAEGQGTYEQYF. In DNA, the CDR3 is TGTGCCAGCAGTGCTGAGGGACAGGGGACCTACGAGCAGTACTTC. The chain links TRBV2 to TRBJ2-7, with 10 bases identical to TRBD1. After removal of 4 bases from V and 2 bases from J, the junction contained 5 bases not matched to a gene. CDR3 length: 15 residues. The germline V gene encodes CDR1 SNHLY and CDR2 FYNNEI.

The chain carries TRBV7-9 and TRBJ2-1, with TRBD2 identical over 8 bases. The CDR3 runs to 15 residues. V lost 3 bases and J lost 7; bases outside the gene matches: 8. The germline V gene has CDR1 SEHNR and CDR2 FQNEAQ (reference sequence). In DNA form, the CDR3 reads TGTGCCAGCAGCTTCGCGACTAGCGCAGATAATGAGCAGTTCTTC. Amino acid sequence: CASSFATSADNEQFF.

This clone turned up a few times. This sequence joins TRBV15 and TRBJ1-2, with 8 bases that match TRBD1. The J segment lost 8 bases and the V segment lost 0 bases, leaving 5 bases of the junction unmatched. The germline CDR1 and CDR2 sequences are LNHNV and YYDKDF (reference sequence). This CDR3 is 14 amino acids long. The CDR3 nucleotides are TGTGCCACCAGCAGAGACCGACAGGGGTCGGGCTACACCTTC. This sequence encodes CATSRDRQGSGYTF. The full variable domain, its missing parts supplied by reference TRBV15 and TRBJ1-2, is DAMVIQNPRYQVTQFGKPVTLSCSQTLNHNVMYWYQQKSSQAPKLLFHYYDKDFNNEADTPDNFQSRRPNTSFCFLDIRSPGLGDTAMYLCATSRDRQGSGYTFGSGTRLTVV.

V gene TRBV5-1 combines with J gene TRBJ1-1; 7 nucleotides line up with TRBD1. Per the germline V gene, CDR1 is SGHRS and CDR2 is YFSETQ. The CDR3 contains 15 residues. The junction had 5 bases not matched to a gene; V was cut back by 2 bases and J by 1 base. For the CDR3, the DNA is TGCGCCAGCAGCTTCGAGGGGGCTAAGAACACTGAAGCTTTCTTT. Protein sequence: CASSFEGAKNTEAFF.

The V call is TRBV5-1, the J call TRBJ2-7; D may match TRBD1 or TRBD2 (6 bases each). The CDR3 totals 15 residues. V was pared by 0 bases and J by 0 bases, with 10 bases between. Germline assignment: CDR1 SGHRS and CDR2 YFSETQ. CDR3: CASSLGGDTSYEQYF. As DNA, the CDR3 is TGCGCCAGCAGCTTGGGGGGGGACACCTCCTACGAGCAGTACTTC.